This T cell receptor beta chain was identified in a study of blood T cell repertoires in COVID-19. The germline V gene encodes CDR1 KGHSH and CDR2 LQKENI. The CDR3 is 14 amino acids. The V gene lost 3 bases and the J gene lost 3 bases, with 9 bases spanning the gap. Assay used: immunoSEQ multiplex PCR; TCRdb lists only in-frame clones, some missing. The table lists tens of thousands of clones, approximately 88% of them singletons. This clone was observed a single time. This receptor was obtained from a human donor in a cohort sampled during active COVID-19. This chain joins TRBV18 and TRBJ2-1, with D tentatively TRBD1 (6 bases). Sequencing was carried out using peripheral blood. The CDR3 coding sequence is TGTGCCAGCTCACCTGGGGGCCTCTACAATGAGCAGTTCTTC. Amino acids: CASSPGGLYNEQFF. The full variable domain, its missing parts supplied by reference TRBV18 and TRBJ2-1, is NAGVMQNPRHLVRRRGQEARLRCSPMKGHSHVYWYRQLPEEGLKFMVYLQKENIIDESGMPKERFSAEFPKEGPSILRIQQVVRGDSAAYFCASSPGGLYNEQFFGPGTRLTVL.